This T cell receptor beta chain is from a study of regulatory T cells in long-lasting Graves disease. As for time point: persistent/refractory GD, antithyroid drugs over 5 years with positive TRAb. PBMCs were the source of the RNA used for TCR sequencing. Whole-study findings and limits: Persistent patients shared more public clonotypes (under 3,000) than newly diagnosed patients (approximately 1,000).

Investigators prepared the TCR beta libraries by applying iRepertoire HTBI primers and Arm-PCR of CDR3 regions. TCRdb ran MiXCR on the multiplex PCR reads and lists one entry per CDR3 protein. The sample lists about 470,000 distinct CDR3 sequences; roughly 20% were seen once. A few counts support this clonotype. Antigen: not known. Trimming left V 3 bases short and J 5 bases short, with 16 bases between. The germline CDR1 and CDR2 sequences are MDHEN and SYDVKM. The CDR3 length is 15 residues. The V and J genes are TRBV28 and TRBJ2-5, with a tentative D call TRBD1 (6 bases). The input for sequencing was peripheral blood mononuclear cells (PBMCs), taken when the disease was refractory, from a patient treated with antithyroid drugs. This TCR came from a female donor with Graves disease. The CDR3 sequence is CASSFRRLRGETQYF. The CDR3 nucleotides are TGTGCCAGCAGTTTTAGGAGACTGAGGGGGGAGACCCAGTACTTC.